The sequence of this T cell receptor (beta chain) was determined in a study of blood T cell repertoires in COVID-19. Study-wide context: T cells, B-cell-depleted T cells, or PBMCs supplied cDNA or gDNA.

The study drew participants aged roughly 18 to 95 years from fewer than 30 US areas. Cohort allocation depended upon clinical history that participants reported. Produced via immunoSEQ multiplex PCR; TCRdb's table is partial and in-frame only. The sample includes 40,000 to 55,000 clones, almost 80% of them seen just once. V lost 8 bases, J lost 6 bases, and 11 bases lay in between. There are 12 residues in the CDR3. Germline V gene data show CDR1 as LGHDT and CDR2 as YNNKEL (reference sequence). The chain is built from TRBV3-1 (or the pseudogene TRBV3-2) and TRBJ2-1, with D perhaps matching TRBD1 (5 bases). The sample consisted of PBMCs or T cells enriched from blood (not recorded which). This TCR came from a woman aged 45-65 years with acute COVID-19. As DNA, the CDR3 is TGTGCCAGCGCGGCAGGGTTCAATGAGCAGTTCTTC. Amino acids: CASAAGFNEQFF.